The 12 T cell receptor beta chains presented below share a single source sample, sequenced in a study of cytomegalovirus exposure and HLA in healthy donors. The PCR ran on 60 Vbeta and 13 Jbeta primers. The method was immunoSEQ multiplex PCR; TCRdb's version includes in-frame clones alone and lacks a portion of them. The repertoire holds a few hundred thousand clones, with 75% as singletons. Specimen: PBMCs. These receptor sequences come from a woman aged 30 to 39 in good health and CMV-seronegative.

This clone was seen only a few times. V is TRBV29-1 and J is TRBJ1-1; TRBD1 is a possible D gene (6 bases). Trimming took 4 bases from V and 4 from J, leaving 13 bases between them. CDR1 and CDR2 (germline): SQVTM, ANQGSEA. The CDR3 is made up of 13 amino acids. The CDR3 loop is CSVGQGMSTEAFF. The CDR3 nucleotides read TGCAGCGTTGGTCAGGGGATGAGCACTGAAGCTTTCTTT.

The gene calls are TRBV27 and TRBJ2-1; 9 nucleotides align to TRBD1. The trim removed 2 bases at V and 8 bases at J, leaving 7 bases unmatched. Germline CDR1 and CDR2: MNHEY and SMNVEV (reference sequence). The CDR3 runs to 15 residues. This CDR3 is CASSLRGTGNDEQFF. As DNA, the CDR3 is TGTGCCAGCAGTTTAAGAGGGACAGGGAACGATGAGCAGTTCTTC.

The CDR3 DNA sequence: TGTGCCGCAAACCCACAGGGCTTGGGGAATTCACCCCTCCACTTT. Amino acids: CAANPQGLGNSPLHF. The J gene is TRBJ1-6, the V gene TRBV30; tentatively, D is TRBD1 (6 bases). This CDR3 has 15 amino acids. Germline V CDR1 and CDR2: GTSNPN, SVGIG (reference sequence). Trimming cost V 8 bases and J 7 bases, with 21 bases left between them.

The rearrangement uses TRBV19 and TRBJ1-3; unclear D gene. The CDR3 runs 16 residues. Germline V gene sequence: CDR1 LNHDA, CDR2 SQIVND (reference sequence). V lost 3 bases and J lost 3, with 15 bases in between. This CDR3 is CASSMSHTALGNTIYF. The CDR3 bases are TGTGCCAGTAGTATGAGTCATACAGCTCTTGGAAACACCATATATTTT.

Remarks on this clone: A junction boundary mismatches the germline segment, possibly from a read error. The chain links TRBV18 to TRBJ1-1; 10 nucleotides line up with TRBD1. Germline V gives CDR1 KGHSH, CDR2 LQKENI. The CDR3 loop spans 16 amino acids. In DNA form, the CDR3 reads TGTGCCAGCTCACCCGACAGGGGGCTGGTAAACACTGGAGCTTTCTTT. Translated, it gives CASSPDRGLVNTGAFF.

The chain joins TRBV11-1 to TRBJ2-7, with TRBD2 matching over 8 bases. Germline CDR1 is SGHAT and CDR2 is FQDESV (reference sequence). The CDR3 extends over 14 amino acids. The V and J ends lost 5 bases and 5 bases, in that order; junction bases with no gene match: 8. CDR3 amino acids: CASSLRPGGDEQYF. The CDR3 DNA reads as TGTGCCAGCAGCCTCAGACCGGGAGGGGACGAGCAGTACTTC.

The CDR3 loop is CASTLMGTKWTQYF. Here the CDR3 DNA reads TGTGCCAGCACACTGATGGGCACAAAGTGGACCCAGTACTTC. The chain employs TRBV2 and TRBJ2-5, with D unclear. The CDR3 runs to 14 residues. V was trimmed by 7 bases and J by 7 bases, leaving 19 bases between them. Germline V gene sequence: CDR1 SNHLY, CDR2 FYNNEI.

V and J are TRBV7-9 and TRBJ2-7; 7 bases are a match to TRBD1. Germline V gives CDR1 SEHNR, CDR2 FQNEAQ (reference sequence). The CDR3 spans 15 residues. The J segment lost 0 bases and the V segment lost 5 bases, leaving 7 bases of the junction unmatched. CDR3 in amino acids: CASSRGTVSSYEQYF. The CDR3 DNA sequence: TGTGCCAGCAGCCGTGGGACAGTTAGCTCCTACGAGCAGTACTTC.

CDR3 loop: CASSFKPTLGGGCNEQFF. In DNA form, the CDR3 reads TGTGCCAGCAGCTTCAAACCTACCCTTGGGGGGGGTTGCAATGAGCAGTTCTTC. The chain joins TRBV5-4 to TRBJ2-1, with 7 bases matching TRBD2. From germline, CDR1 is SGHNT and CDR2 YYREEE (reference sequence). The junction had 17 bases not matched to a gene; V was cut back by 2 bases and J by 6 bases. The CDR3 sequence is 18 residues long.

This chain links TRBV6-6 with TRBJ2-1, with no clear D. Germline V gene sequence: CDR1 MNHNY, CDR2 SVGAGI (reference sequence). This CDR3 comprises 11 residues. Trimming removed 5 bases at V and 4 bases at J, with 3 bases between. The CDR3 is CASSPYNEQFF. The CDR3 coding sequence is TGTGCCAGCAGTCCATACAATGAGCAGTTCTTC.

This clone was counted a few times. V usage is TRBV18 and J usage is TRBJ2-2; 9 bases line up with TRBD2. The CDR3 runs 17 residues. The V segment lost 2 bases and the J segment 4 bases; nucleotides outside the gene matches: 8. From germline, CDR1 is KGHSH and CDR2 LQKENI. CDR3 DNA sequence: TGTGCCAGCTCACCAACGCCCTCGCGGGGGGGCACCGGGGAGCTGTTTTTT. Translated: CASSPTPSRGGTGELFF. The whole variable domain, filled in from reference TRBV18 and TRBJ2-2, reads NAGVMQNPRHLVRRRGQEARLRCSPMKGHSHVYWYRQLPEEGLKFMVYLQKENIIDESGMPKERFSAEFPKEGPSILRIQQVVRGDSAAYFCASSPTPSRGGTGELFFGEGSRLTVL.

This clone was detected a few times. In DNA, the CDR3 is TGCGCCAGCAGCTTGGGAGGTGCCTCCTACGAGCAGTACTTC. The encoded protein is CASSLGGASYEQYF. V gene TRBV5-1 combines with J gene TRBJ2-7; the D is unclear. CDR3 length equals 14 residues. CDR1 and CDR2 (germline): SGHRS, YFSETQ. V was cut by 0 bases and J by 0 bases, with 7 bases left in between.